A single sample is the source of the 24 T cell receptor beta chains below, sequenced in a study of blood T cells in healthy people across ages. The second PCR ran roughly 7 to 12 cycles with a sample-barcoded 5' primer and J-beta primers. One entry per CDR3 protein, called by TCRdb with MiXCR from the 5' RACE reads. The sample holds 1.5 million to 2 million distinct CDR3 sequences, around half seen once. Source material: blood. These receptors all stem from a woman between 40 and 55 years old in good health.

The chain couples TRBV7-2 to TRBJ2-7; D not resolved. The CDR3 spans 19 residues. Between the trimmed V and J ends, which lost 2 bases and 0 bases, there was a span of 23 bases. Per germline, CDR1 SGHTA and CDR2 FQGNSA. Written as DNA, the CDR3 is TGTGCCAGCAGCTTAAGGCCGGCCCAGACTGGCATCAGCTCCTACGAGCAGTACTTC. It translates to CASSLRPAQTGISSYEQYF.

Points on this clonotype: The junction shows a germline mismatch at one end, possibly a read error. This sequence joins TRBV12-3 or TRBV12-4 and TRBJ2-1, with 12 nucleotides matching TRBD1. The CDR3 has 15 amino acids. CDR3 in amino acids: CASSYRDRGRNEQFF. The CDR3 region has the DNA TGCGCCAGCAGTTACCGGGACAGGGGGCGAAATGAGCAGTTCTTC.

This clonotype showed up just a few times. The V gene is TRBV5-5, the J gene TRBJ2-6, with D possibly being TRBD1 (5 bases). Trimming cost V 0 bases and J 0 bases, with 25 bases left between them. The germline V gene has CDR1 SGHKS and CDR2 YYEKEE (reference sequence). The CDR3 sequence is 22 residues long. Here the CDR3 reads CASSLVLQGTVFGFSGANVLTF. The DNA of the CDR3 is TGTGCCAGCAGCTTGGTCCTCCAGGGAACGGTGTTTGGGTTCTCTGGGGCCAACGTCCTGACTTTC.

This clonotype was found a few times. V is TRBV29-1 and J is TRBJ2-3; D tentatively fits TRBD1 or TRBD2 (6 bases each). The CDR3 sequence is 12 residues long. Germline lookup yields CDR1 SQVTM and CDR2 ANQGSEA. The germline V and J ends were trimmed by 7 bases and 5 bases, with 13 bases remaining between them. The CDR3 DNA is TGCAGCGAGGGCAGGGGAGGAGATACGCAGTATTTT. It is translated as CSEGRGGDTQYF.

The chain carries TRBV27 and TRBJ2-3; 7 bases are shared with TRBD2. The V gene's germline CDR1 is MNHEY and CDR2 SMNVEV (reference sequence). This CDR3 spans 14 amino acids. Trimming cost V 5 bases and J 4 bases; bases outside gene matches: 6. This chain's CDR3 is CASSPGLIPDTQYF. The CDR3 DNA reads as TGTGCCAGCAGTCCGGGACTAATCCCAGATACGCAGTATTTT.

This chain's CDR3 is CASSQDQRGAKNIQYF. CDR3 bases: TGCGCCAGCAGCCAAGATCAAAGGGGAGCCAAAAACATTCAGTACTTC. The chain links TRBV4-3 to TRBJ2-4, with D possibly being TRBD1 (5 bases). Trimming removed 0 bases at V and 0 bases at J, with 9 bases between. The germline CDR1 and CDR2 sequences are LGHNA and YSLEER. This CDR3 is built from 16 residues.

J is TRBJ2-4 and V is TRBV5-1, with 11 bases fitting TRBD1. The CDR3 length is 14 residues. Unmatched junction bases numbered 5, after V lost 4 bases and J lost 8 bases. CDR1 and CDR2 from the germline V gene are SGHRS and YFSETQ. CDR3 amino acids: CASSPGQGAYIQYF. As DNA, the CDR3 is TGCGCCAGCAGCCCTGGACAGGGGGCCTACATTCAGTACTTC.

This clonotype was counted a single time. The chain recombines TRBV6-5 with TRBJ1-2; TRBD1 matches at 9 bases. The CDR3 consists of 19 residues. Per germline, CDR1 MNHEY and CDR2 SVGAGI. V lost 0 bases, J lost 7 bases, and 18 bases stayed unmatched. The CDR3 DNA sequence: TGTGCCAGCAGTTACTCGTATTCCGGGACAGGGACCCTTCGGGGTGGCTACACCTTC. It translates to CASSYSYSGTGTLRGGYTF.

This sequence joins TRBV10-3 and TRBJ2-5; D unresolved. Germline V lookup: CDR1 ENHRY, CDR2 SYGVKD. With 4 bases removed from V and 0 bases from J, the gap between germline ends came to 15 bases. This CDR3 region has 16 residues. The DNA of the CDR3 is TGTGCCATCAGTGCTTCAGGCCGCCCGAACCAAGAGACCCAGTACTTC. It specifies CAISASGRPNQETQYF.

This chain joins TRBV24-1 and TRBJ2-1, with D unresolved. The J call could be wrong; TRBJ2-7 is a better fit for the DNA end. This CDR3 has 12 residues. Germline CDR1 reads KGHDR; CDR2 reads SFDVKD. Here the CDR3 reads CASRSSYNEQYF. The CDR3 DNA reads as TGTGCCTCGAGGAGCTCCTACAATGAGCAGTACTTC.

J is TRBJ2-1 and V is TRBV12-3 or TRBV12-4, with 8 bases that match TRBD2. CDR3 size: 16 residues. Trimming cost V 6 bases and J 5 bases; bases outside gene matches: 12. The CDR3 nucleotides are TGTGCCAGCAGCTTTTCAGTAGCGGGAAGAAACAATGAGCAGTTCTTC. It is translated as CASSFSVAGRNNEQFF.

The V gene is TRBV7-9, the J gene TRBJ2-2, with 7 bases lining up with TRBD1. V gave up 5 bases and J gave up 0 bases; unmatched junction bases: 3. Per the germline V gene, CDR1 is SEHNR and CDR2 is FQNEAQ (reference sequence). The CDR3 is 15 residues long. CDR3 nucleotides: TGTGCCAGCAGCATAGGACAGGCGAACACCGGGGAGCTGTTTTTT. This codes for CASSIGQANTGELFF.

V gene TRBV3-1 combines with J gene TRBJ1-1; the match to TRBD1 covers 7 bases. After removal of 0 bases from V and 1 base from J, the junction contained 8 bases not matched to a gene. CDR1 and CDR2 (germline): LGHDT, YNNKEL (reference sequence). The CDR3 is 17 amino acids. The CDR3 reads CASSQDWRQGTNTEAFF. CDR3 in DNA: TGTGCCAGCAGCCAAGACTGGAGACAGGGCACGAACACTGAAGCTTTCTTT.

Comments on this clonotype: A junction boundary mismatches the germline segment, possibly from a read error. The chain recombines TRBV5-4 with TRBJ2-5, with 8 bases that match TRBD1. Germline V gene lookup returns CDR1 SGHNT and CDR2 YYREEE (reference sequence). This CDR3 region has 14 residues. The CDR3, as DNA: TGTGCCAGCAGCTTTGACAGGGGATGGGAGATCCAGTACTTC. The encoded protein is CASSFDRGWEIQYF. Full variable domain (outside the CDR3, taken from reference TRBV5-4 and TRBJ2-5): ETGVTQSPTHLIKTRGQQVTLRCSSQSGHNTVSWYQQALGQGPQFIFQYYREEENGRGNFPPRFSGLQFPNYSSELNVNALELDDSALYLCASSFDRGWEIQYFGPGTRLLVL.

This clonotype was observed a handful of times. The rearrangement links TRBV20-1 to TRBJ2-5, with 10 bases aligning to TRBD2. Germline-derived CDR1 and CDR2 are DFQATT and SNEGSKA (reference sequence). Trimming cost V 6 bases and J 6 bases; bases outside gene matches: 7. This CDR3 comprises 13 residues. CDR3 sequence: CSASGTSVQTQYF. Here the CDR3 DNA reads TGCAGTGCCTCCGGGACTAGCGTGCAGACCCAGTACTTC.

The J gene is TRBJ2-5, the V gene TRBV24-1; TRBD2 aligns across 7 bases. Germline CDR1 and CDR2: KGHDR and SFDVKD. With 4 bases clipped from V and 5 bases from J, the junction kept 15 bases outside the gene matches. The CDR3 is made up of 17 amino acids. This CDR3 is CATSDSLTSTPSETQYF. The CDR3, as DNA: TGTGCCACCAGTGACTCCCTGACTAGCACTCCTTCGGAGACCCAGTACTTC.

V and J are TRBV28 and TRBJ2-1; possible D gene TRBD1, 6 bases. V lost 4 bases and J 15 bases, leaving 16 bases between the germline ends. The CDR3 loop spans 12 amino acids. The germline V gene encodes CDR1 MDHEN and CDR2 SYDVKM. CDR3 residues: CASSWTQGPLFF. The DNA for the CDR3 is TGTGCCAGCAGTTGGACACAGGGCCCTCTGTTCTTC.

This chain uses TRBV28 with TRBJ1-2, with a tentative D call TRBD1 (6 bases). V shed 6 bases and J shed 6 bases, with 11 bases lying between them. The CDR3 loop spans 12 amino acids. Germline V CDR1 and CDR2: MDHEN, SYDVKM. The CDR3 reads CASRQGLNGYTF. CDR3 coding DNA: TGTGCCAGCAGACAGGGTCTAAATGGCTACACCTTC.

The rearrangement links TRBV18 to TRBJ2-3; possible D gene TRBD1, 6 bases. The V gene lost 0 bases and the J gene lost 6 bases, with 13 bases spanning the gap. This CDR3 is 15 amino acids long. The V gene's germline CDR1 is KGHSH and CDR2 LQKENI. In DNA, the CDR3 is TGTGCCAGCTCACCACCTTCAGGGGCGCCGGATACGCAGTATTTT. Translation gives CASSPPSGAPDTQYF.

The chain has TRBV7-9 and TRBJ2-6; TRBD1 agrees at 8 bases. Germline V gives CDR1 SEHNR, CDR2 FQNEAQ (reference sequence). The CDR3 covers 18 residues. V was pared by 4 bases and J by 1 base, with 9 bases of the junction left unmatched. In DNA form, the CDR3 reads TGTGCCAGCAGCTCGCCGGGACAGGCTTCGTCTGGGGCCAACGTCCTGACTTTC. Translating gives CASSSPGQASSGANVLTF.

This clonotype was detected a few times. The gene calls are TRBV20-1 and TRBJ2-5; 8 nucleotides align to TRBD2. Trimming at V came to 8 bases and at J to 1 base, leaving 6 bases not matched to a gene. The CDR3 totals 13 residues. CDR1 DFQATT and CDR2 SNEGSKA come from the germline V gene (reference sequence). In nucleotides, the CDR3 is TGCAGTTACTTTAGCGGGACCCAAGAGACCCAGTACTTC. It encodes CSYFSGTQETQYF.

This chain connects TRBV6-1 to TRBJ2-7, with D possibly being TRBD2 (6 bases). The V and J ends lost 6 bases and 10 bases respectively, with 25 bases between them. The CDR3 is 15 residues long. Germline V gene lookup returns CDR1 MNHNS and CDR2 SASEGT. The chain's CDR3 is CASSGPRESRGTQYF. As DNA, the CDR3 is TGTGCCAGCAGCGGGCCCCGGGAGTCGAGAGGAACCCAGTACTTC.

This clonotype was counted a few times. The chain couples TRBV21-1 to TRBJ1-2. TRBV21-1 is deemed a pseudogene. The CDR3 is 14 amino acids. This CDR3 is CASSKVAQTYGYTF. The CDR3 nucleotides are TGTGCCAGCAGCAAAGTCGCACAGACTTATGGCTACACCTTC.

The chain couples TRBV20-1 to TRBJ2-1; D is unclear. Germline lookup yields CDR1 DFQATT and CDR2 SNEGSKA (reference sequence). Trimming stripped 6 bases from V and 9 bases from J, with 9 bases between. The CDR3 has 10 residues. CDR3 loop: CSAESSEQFF. DNA of the CDR3: TGCAGTGCCGAAAGTAGTGAGCAGTTCTTC.